This entry lists 25 T cell receptor beta chains sequenced from one sample in a study of CD8+CD57+ T cells in acquired aplastic anemia. Previously, flow cytometry had revealed CD8+CD57+ cell expansion in the patients chosen for sequencing. Template material for TCR beta VDJ and CDR3 profiling consisted of genomic DNA. TCRdb re-analysed the reads in MiXCR, keeping a single row per CDR3 protein. This table holds some 200,000 distinct CDR3 sequences, around half found once. The sample taken for sequencing was sorted CD4+, CD8+, or CD8+CD57+ T cells (not recorded which) from PBMCs. The source is a human donor with aplastic anemia.

The chain recombines TRBV29-1 with TRBJ2-7; D tentatively fits TRBD1 or TRBD2 (5 bases each). With 6 bases removed from V and 3 bases from J, the gap between germline ends came to 15 bases. CDR3 length: 13 amino acids. CDR1 is SQVTM and CDR2 is ANQGSEA in the germline V gene. CDR3 region: CSVVGDAFYEQYF. The CDR3 DNA reads as TGCAGCGTGGTGGGGGATGCTTTCTACGAGCAGTACTTC.

The rearrangement joins TRBV5-1 to TRBJ2-7; possibly TRBD2 for D (5 bases). V shed 4 bases and J shed 7 bases, with 9 bases lying between them. The CDR3 sequence is 11 residues long. From germline, CDR1 is SGHRS and CDR2 YFSETQ. The CDR3 DNA follows: TGCGCCAGCAGCGAGGGTCGGGAGCAGTACTTC. It yields the protein CASSEGREQYF.

This clonotype was counted ten times or more. V gene TRBV19 combines with J gene TRBJ2-4, with a weak D call TRBD2 (5 bases). Germline CDR1 is LNHDA and CDR2 is SQIVND (reference sequence). V was clipped by 9 bases and J by 8 bases, with 32 bases between them. The CDR3 runs to 18 residues. This chain's CDR3 is CASRSRYRTGTPRDIQYF. The DNA for the CDR3 is TGTGCCAGCCGATCACGATATAGGACCGGAACCCCGCGGGACATTCAGTACTTC.

The table lists this clonotype with many counts. This rearrangement joins TRBV20-1 to TRBJ2-7; 7 nucleotides line up with TRBD2. Germline lookup yields CDR1 DFQATT and CDR2 SNEGSKA (reference sequence). This CDR3 is built from 15 residues. Trimming took 1 base from V and 4 from J; bases not matched to a gene: 10. Written as DNA, the CDR3 is TGCAGTGCTAGAGCCAGCGGACTAGGTTCGTACGAGCAGTACTTC. It translates to CSARASGLGSYEQYF.

The rearrangement uses TRBV2 and TRBJ1-3; D uncertain. Trimming removed 3 bases at V and 0 bases at J, with 9 bases between. Germline CDR1 is SNHLY and CDR2 is FYNNEI. CDR3 length equals 15 residues. The CDR3 here is CASSEAHLSGNTIYF. CDR3 bases: TGTGCCAGCAGTGAGGCACATCTCTCTGGAAACACCATATATTTT. The full variable domain, its missing parts supplied by reference TRBV2 and TRBJ1-3, is EPEVTQTPSHQVTQMGQEVILRCVPISNHLYFYWYRQILGQKVEFLVSFYNNEISEKSEIFDDQFSVERPDGSNFTLKIRSTKLEDSAMYFCASSEAHLSGNTIYFGEGSWLTVV.

The J gene is TRBJ2-1, the V gene TRBV29-1; tentatively, D is TRBD2 (5 bases). Germline values: CDR1 SQVTM, CDR2 ANQGSEA. Trimming shortened V by 0 bases and J by 3 bases, and 15 bases separated the two germline ends. The CDR3 contains 16 residues. CDR3 in amino acids: CSVEDIGLAGYNEQFF. CDR3 bases: TGCAGCGTTGAAGATATCGGGCTAGCAGGCTACAATGAGCAGTTCTTC.

There are many counts of this clonotype. The chain couples TRBV6-1 to TRBJ2-5; 9 bases line up with TRBD1. Germline-derived CDR1 and CDR2 are MNHNS and SASEGT. CDR3 length: 14 residues. Trimming removed 4 bases from V and 3 bases from J; junction bases left unmatched: 3. The CDR3 reads CASSVGQGKETQYF. CDR3 bases: TGTGCCAGCAGTGTGGGACAGGGCAAAGAGACCCAGTACTTC.

This clonotype was observed at least ten times. The V call is TRBV25-1, the J call TRBJ2-5, with 8 bases aligning to TRBD1. Trimming cost V 4 bases and J 4 bases; bases outside gene matches: 8. This CDR3 region has 15 residues. In germline, CDR1 is MGHDK, CDR2 SYGVNS. CDR3: CASSAIGQGRETQYF. The CDR3 DNA follows: TGTGCCAGCAGTGCAATCGGACAGGGAAGAGAGACCCAGTACTTC.

The rearrangement uses TRBV2 and TRBJ2-7; D is uncertain. Trimming took off 3 bases at V and 1 base at J, with 7 bases between the two ends. This CDR3 has 13 residues. Germline V CDR1 and CDR2: SNHLY, FYNNEI. CDR3 residues: CASSDPVSYEQYF. The DNA of the CDR3 is TGTGCCAGCAGTGACCCAGTTTCCTACGAGCAGTACTTC.

In its sample, this clonotype was seen many times. The CDR3 loop is CASRGGGLGEAFF. The CDR3 DNA follows: TGTGCCAGCAGGGGCGGGGGTCTGGGTGAAGCTTTCTTT. The chain joins TRBV6-1 to TRBJ1-1, with D maybe TRBD1 (5 bases). The CDR3 is 13 residues long. Trimming stripped 6 bases from V and 7 bases from J, with 15 bases between. Germline V gene sequence: CDR1 MNHNS, CDR2 SASEGT.

The rearrangement joins TRBV29-1 to TRBJ2-1, with TRBD2 identical over 10 bases. Losses at the gene ends were 8 bases for V and 8 bases for J; bases not matched to a gene: 12. The length of the CDR3 is 14 residues. Looked up from germline, CDR1 is SQVTM and CDR2 is ANQGSEA. The CDR3 is CSTERGLAIHEQFF. CDR3 bases: TGCAGCACCGAGCGGGGACTAGCGATTCATGAGCAGTTCTTC.

This clonotype came up a few times. The V and J genes are TRBV5-4 and TRBJ2-3, with 7 nucleotides matching TRBD2. CDR3 length: 17 amino acids. J was trimmed by 2 bases and V by 0 bases; bases with no gene match: 9. From germline, CDR1 is SGHNT and CDR2 YYREEE (reference sequence). This CDR3 reads CASSLVQRGGTTDTQYF. In nucleotides, the CDR3 is TGTGCCAGCAGCTTGGTGCAGAGGGGAGGGACCACAGATACGCAGTATTTT.

About this clonotype itself: Germline is not matched at one junction end, which may reflect a read error. The chain recombines TRBV7-7 with TRBJ2-7, with D hard to call. The CDR3 runs to 14 residues. The germline CDR1 and CDR2 sequences are SSHAT and FNYEAQ (reference sequence). The CDR3 region is CASSPDAGGYEQYF. In DNA form, the CDR3 reads TGTGCTAGCAGCCCGGATGCTGGCGGCTACGAGCAGTACTTC.

This clonotype was recorded once. The chain couples TRBV18 to TRBJ1-1; maybe TRBD1 (6 bases). Between the trimmed V and J ends, which lost 3 bases and 0 bases, there was a span of 20 bases. Germline V gene sequence: CDR1 KGHSH, CDR2 LQKENI. CDR3 size: 18 residues. CDR3 residues: CASSPPSAGGGLNTEAFF. The DNA of the CDR3 is TGTGCCAGCTCACCCCCGTCTGCTGGGGGCGGATTGAACACTGAAGCTTTCTTT.

The rearrangement links TRBV19 to TRBJ2-3; 9 positions agree with TRBD1. CDR3 length: 14 residues. The trim removed 5 bases at V and 8 bases at J, leaving 8 bases unmatched. Germline-derived CDR1 and CDR2 are LNHDA and SQIVND (reference sequence). This CDR3 reads CASSPGGQGGTQYF. The CDR3 region has the DNA TGTGCCAGTAGTCCGGGGGGACAGGGCGGTACGCAGTATTTT.

The chain couples TRBV19 to TRBJ1-5; D remains unclear. CDR3 length equals 13 residues. V was cut by 5 bases and J by 7 bases, with 12 bases left in between. Germline CDR1 and CDR2: LNHDA and SQIVND (reference sequence). The CDR3 spells CASSQAGGQPQHF. The DNA of the CDR3 is TGTGCCAGTAGTCAAGCGGGAGGCCAGCCCCAGCATTTT.

There are many counts of this clonotype. The chain recombines TRBV7-2 with TRBJ1-1; D gene uncertain. Germline CDR1 reads SGHTA; CDR2 reads FQGNSA. The CDR3 spans 15 residues. V was clipped by 6 bases and J by 5 bases, with 19 bases between them. CDR3 coding DNA: TGTGCCAGCAGTTATGTTTCAATCTCTTTTACTGAAGCTTTCTTT. Residues: CASSYVSISFTEAFF.

This clonotype was found many times. The rearrangement uses TRBV9 and TRBJ2-6; D remains unclear. The CDR3 totals 17 residues. Trimming took off 0 bases at V and 1 base at J, with 11 bases between the two ends. Germline CDR1 and CDR2: SGDLS and YYNGEE. The CDR3 DNA follows: TGTGCCAGCAGCGTAGAAGGCACAGCATCTGGGGCCAACGTCCTGACTTTC. Its translation: CASSVEGTASGANVLTF.

J is TRBJ2-5 and V is TRBV25-1; D is possibly TRBD2 (6 bases). The V gene's germline CDR1 is MGHDK and CDR2 SYGVNS. CDR3 length equals 14 residues. V was trimmed by 5 bases and J by 2 bases, leaving 12 bases between them. CDR3 protein: CASSSGAGQETQYF. The CDR3 DNA reads TGTGCCAGCAGTTCCGGGGCGGGACAAGAGACCCAGTACTTC. The complete variable domain, with remaining parts taken from reference TRBV25-1 and TRBJ2-5, reads EADIYQTPRYLVIGTGKKITLECSQTMGHDKMYWYQQDPGMELHLIHYSYGVNSTEKGDLSSESTVSRIRTEHFPLTLESARPSHTSQYLCASSSGAGQETQYFGPGTRLLVL.

The V gene is TRBV20-1, the J gene TRBJ1-2; D gene unclear. The CDR3 length is 13 residues. Trimming pared 4 bases from V and 5 bases from J, leaving 14 bases between. The V gene's germline CDR1 is DFQATT and CDR2 SNEGSKA (reference sequence). The CDR3 DNA reads as TGCAGTGCTACGACACCTCAAGGATATGGCTACACCTTC. It translates to CSATTPQGYGYTF.

This clonotype appeared many times. The gene calls are TRBV12-3 or TRBV12-4 and TRBJ1-5, with TRBD1 identical over 7 bases. V lost 7 bases, J lost 6 bases, and 9 bases stayed unmatched. The CDR3 is 14 residues long. CDR3 nucleotide sequence: TGTGCCAGCACCCGGCAGGGGGTTGGTCAGCCCCAGCATTTT. Its translation is CASTRQGVGQPQHF.

The rearrangement uses TRBV30 and TRBJ1-6; TRBD1 is a possible D gene (6 bases). The CDR3 extends over 14 amino acids. V lost 0 bases and J lost 7, with 10 bases in between. Per germline, CDR1 GTSNPN and CDR2 SVGIG (reference sequence). CDR3 sequence: CAWSVRQGNSPLHF. The CDR3 nucleotides are TGTGCCTGGAGTGTACGGCAGGGGAATTCACCCCTCCACTTT. The full variable domain, rest sourced from reference TRBV30 and TRBJ1-6, is SQTIHQWPATLVQPVGSPLSLECTVEGTSNPNLYWYRQAAGRGLQLLFYSVGIGQISSEVPQNLSASRPQDRQFILSSKKLLLSDSGFYLCAWSVRQGNSPLHFGNGTRLTVT.

This clonotype was seen many times. The chain carries TRBV6-2 or TRBV6-3 and TRBJ2-7, with no clear D. Germline CDR1 MNHEY, CDR2 SVGEGT. V was trimmed by 0 bases and J by 1 base, leaving 13 bases between them. This CDR3 comprises 16 residues. CDR3 loop: CASSYSRWAVSYEQYF. CDR3 DNA sequence: TGTGCCAGCAGTTACTCGAGATGGGCGGTATCCTACGAGCAGTACTTC.

The count of this clonotype is one. The chain has TRBV19 and TRBJ1-6, with 9 bases that match TRBD1. The CDR3 length is 15 residues. Unmatched junction bases numbered 8, after V lost 5 bases and J lost 9 bases. CDR1 is LNHDA and CDR2 is SQIVND in the germline V gene (reference sequence). This CDR3 is CASSPGQGRGSPLHF. The CDR3 DNA reads as TGTGCCAGTAGTCCGGGACAGGGACGGGGTTCACCCCTCCACTTT.

This clonotype was counted at least ten times. This chain connects TRBV12-3 or TRBV12-4 to TRBJ1-4, with D hard to call. V was cut by 3 bases and J by 11 bases, with 10 bases left in between. The CDR3 sequence is 12 residues long. CDR3 in DNA: TGTGCCAGCAGTTTGTCTGCCCGTAAACTGTTTTTT. Its translation is CASSLSARKLFF.